This T cell receptor beta chain was identified during a study of blood T cells in healthy people across ages. Findings and limits, study-wide: Older age coincided with a roughly linear decline in TCR beta diversity per million T cells.

A second PCR, run for about 6 to 11 cycles, used a sample-barcoded 5' primer plus a J-beta primer mix. TCRdb recomputed calls from the 5' RACE reads with MiXCR, one row per CDR3 protein. The sample carries roughly 800,000 distinct CDR3 sequences, about 36% recorded once. CDR3 length: 15 amino acids. V lost 2 bases and J lost 1, with 11 bases in between. The germline CDR1 and CDR2 sequences are GTSNPN and SVGIG (reference sequence). This clonotype was picked up one time. Antigen specificity is unknown. Total RNA, at least 5 micrograms per sample, was extracted from PBMCs. The TCR sequence derives from a man between 18 and 35 years old in good health. Input material: blood. The chain couples TRBV30 to TRBJ1-4; D possibly corresponds to TRBD1 (5 bases). The chain's CDR3 is CAWSSRTLTNEKLFF. The CDR3 nucleotides are TGTGCCTGGAGTTCGAGGACATTAACTAATGAAAAACTGTTTTTT.